Listed below are T cell receptor beta chains from one sample, sequenced in a study of identical twins. TCRdb reanalysed the 5' RACE reads using MiXCR and keeps one entry per CDR3 protein. This sample has around 480,000 distinct CDR3 sequences, with around 14% found just once. These records were also assigned to another study, of yellow fever vaccine responses in identical twins.

The sequenced sample was CD4+ T cells sorted from blood. These receptor sequences come from a woman aged 18-29 years in good health. Both conserved end residues are part of each CDR3. A D gene is named only where the DNA matches it firmly. Expanded clones get a size class; other rows say once, few or many, or leave the size out.

size: NA
J: TRBJ2-3
V: TRBV7-9
D: NA
CDR3: CASTPRVGPDTQYF
DNA: TGTGCCAGCACCCCCCGCGTAGGGCCAGATACGCAGTATTTT

size: many
J: TRBJ2-3
V: TRBV12-3/TRBV12-4
D: TRBD2
CDR3: CASSPRAGVNTDTQYF
DNA: TGTGCCAGCAGTCCCCGGGCGGGGGTAAACACAGATACGCAGTATTTT

size: few
J: TRBJ1-6
V: TRBV7-8
D: NA
CDR3: CASSLGGASHLHF
DNA: TGTGCCAGCAGCTTAGGGGGAGCCTCTCACCTCCACTTT

size: few
J: TRBJ2-7
V: TRBV7-9
D: NA
CDR3: CASRQGGQAGEQYF
DNA: TGTGCCAGCAGGCAAGGAGGCCAGGCCGGCGAGCAGTACTTC

size: NA
J: TRBJ2-6
V: TRBV12-3/TRBV12-4
D: NA
CDR3: CASSLGGFAGSGANVLTF
DNA: TGTGCCAGCAGTTTGGGTGGATTCGCGGGGTCTGGGGCCAACGTCCTGACTTTC

size: few
J: TRBJ2-5
V: TRBV20-1
D: NA
CDR3: CSASSPLDIQETQYF
DNA: TGCAGTGCTAGCTCCCCCCTAGATATCCAAGAGACCCAGTACTTC

size: few
J: TRBJ2-2
V: TRBV7-9
D: NA
CDR3: CAPQGAARNTGELFF
DNA: TGTGCCCCTCAGGGCGCAGCTCGGAACACCGGGGAGCTGTTTTTT

size: NA
J: TRBJ2-5
V: TRBV6-6
D: NA
CDR3: CASSMGQETQYF
DNA: TGTGCCAGTTCTATGGGACAAGAGACCCAGTACTTC

size: NA
J: TRBJ1-6
V: TRBV3-1
D: TRBD1
CDR3: CASSQPLDRQGSPLHF
DNA: TGTGCCAGCAGCCAACCCTTGGACAGGCAGGGCTCACCCCTCCACTTT

size: few
J: TRBJ1-4
V: TRBV6-1
D: TRBD1
CDR3: CASSESPGGGEKLFF
DNA: TGTGCCAGCAGTGAATCACCAGGGGGAGGTGAAAAACTGTTTTTT

size: NA
J: TRBJ2-3
V: TRBV5-6
D: TRBD1
CDR3: CASSLVDRALDTQYF
DNA: TGTGCCAGCAGCTTGGTGGACAGGGCATTAGATACGCAGTATTTT

size: NA
J: TRBJ2-4
V: TRBV11-1
D: NA
CDR3: CASSPKALAKNIQYF
DNA: TGTGCCAGCAGCCCTAAAGCCCTAGCCAAAAACATTCAGTACTTC

size: few
J: TRBJ2-3
V: TRBV10-3
D: NA
CDR3: CATAPTKVSDTQYF
DNA: TGTGCCACCGCGCCGACTAAGGTCTCGGATACGCAGTATTTT

size: few
J: TRBJ2-7
V: TRBV18
D: NA
CDR3: CASSPAVRALEQYF
DNA: TGTGCCAGCTCACCAGCGGTGCGGGCGTTGGAGCAGTACTTC

size: few
J: TRBJ2-3
V: TRBV24-1
D: TRBD2
CDR3: CATSDPIAGGADTQYF
DNA: TGTGCCACCAGTGATCCAATAGCGGGGGGTGCAGATACGCAGTATTTT

size: few
J: TRBJ2-1
V: TRBV20-1
D: TRBD2
CDR3: CSTWDYLYNEQFF
DNA: TGCAGTACCTGGGACTACCTTTACAATGAGCAGTTCTTC

size: NA
J: TRBJ2-5
V: TRBV6-2/TRBV6-3
D: TRBD2
CDR3: CASSLAGSIETQYF
DNA: TGTGCCAGCAGCTTAGCGGGTTCAATAGAGACCCAGTACTTC

size: NA
J: TRBJ2-5
V: TRBV3-1
D: TRBD2
CDR3: CASSQEAGGKQETQYF
DNA: TGTGCCAGCAGCCAGGAAGCGGGGGGGAAACAAGAGACCCAGTACTTC

size: few
J: TRBJ2-3
V: TRBV20-1
D: TRBD1
CDR3: CSASDPGQGATDTQYF
DNA: TGCAGTGCTAGCGACCCGGGACAGGGGGCAACAGATACGCAGTATTTT

size: few
J: TRBJ1-4
V: TRBV10-3
D: TRBD1
CDR3: CATYDFGQGEKLFF
DNA: TGTGCCACCTACGATTTTGGACAGGGAGAAAAACTGTTTTTT

size: few
J: TRBJ1-5
V: TRBV6-5
D: TRBD1
CDR3: CASSWGQATQRNSNQPQHF
DNA: TGTGCCAGCAGTTGGGGACAGGCCACCCAGAGAAATAGCAATCAGCCCCAGCATTTT

size: many
J: TRBJ2-3
V: TRBV29-1
D: NA
CDR3: CSVEGGASTDTQYF
DNA: TGCAGCGTTGAGGGCGGAGCTAGCACAGATACGCAGTATTTT